The 17 T cell receptor beta chains in this list originate from one sample, sequenced in a study of T cell changes during pregnancy in multiple sclerosis. The protocol was immunoSEQ multiplex PCR, while the TCRdb copy is restricted to in-frame clones and leaves out a portion. The sample holds around 63,000 clones, roughly 92% seen once. The input for sequencing was CD8+ T cells from peripheral blood mononuclear cells, taken in the third trimester of pregnancy. The receptors originated from a female donor in good health, enrolled as a control in a pregnancy study.

V usage is TRBV9 and J usage is TRBJ2-2; D may be TRBD2 (5 bases). Germline values: CDR1 SGDLS, CDR2 YYNGEE. V was shortened by 3 bases and J by 0 bases, with 15 bases between the two germline ends. The CDR3 is 17 residues long. CDR3 nucleotides: TGTGCCAGCAGCGACCCCCAGCGGTTCGCGAACACCGGGGAGCTGTTTTTT. As protein: CASSDPQRFANTGELFF.

The rearrangement joins TRBV10-3 to TRBJ2-3; D is ambiguous. This CDR3 contains 15 residues. Germline V gives CDR1 ENHRY, CDR2 SYGVKD. Trimming took off 0 bases at V and 4 bases at J, with 11 bases between the two ends. CDR3 sequence reads: CAISESASVADTQYF. Written as DNA, the CDR3 is TGTGCCATCAGTGAGTCTGCTAGTGTGGCAGATACGCAGTATTTT.

This chain uses TRBV4-3 with TRBJ1-2; D not resolved. V was trimmed by 0 bases and J by 1 base, leaving 21 bases between them. The CDR3 is 19 amino acids. Germline CDR1 LGHNA, CDR2 YSLEER. The CDR3 protein is CASSQDLYLLAGFNYGYTF. The CDR3 coding sequence is TGCGCCAGCAGCCAAGATCTTTATCTATTGGCAGGTTTTAACTATGGCTACACCTTC.

This rearrangement joins TRBV4-3 to TRBJ2-7; 9 positions agree with TRBD1. The CDR3 is made up of 13 amino acids. Germline lookup yields CDR1 LGHNA and CDR2 YSLEER. V lost 4 bases, J lost 5 bases, and 3 bases stayed unmatched. As DNA, the CDR3 is TGCGCCAGCAGCCGCCGGACAGGGGACGAGCAGTACTTC. Protein: CASSRRTGDEQYF.

The V gene is TRBV30, the J gene TRBJ2-5; 7 positions match TRBD1. The DNA end is a closer match to TRBJ2-7, so the J assignment may be wrong. This CDR3 is 14 amino acids long. The V gene's germline CDR1 is GTSNPN and CDR2 SVGIG (reference sequence). The CDR3: CAWSAGTALHEQYF. Here the CDR3 DNA reads TGTGCCTGGAGCGCCGGGACAGCGCTACACGAGCAGTACTTC.

The CDR3 protein is CASSGVGSGGAETQYF. CDR3 sequence (DNA): TGTGCCAGCAGTGGCGTAGGTAGCGGGGGGGCCGAGACCCAGTACTTC. The chain carries TRBV2 and TRBJ2-5; 11 bases are shared with TRBD2. Germline trimming cut 4 bases from V and 5 bases from J; bases unmatched to any gene: 9. This CDR3 region has 16 residues. From germline, CDR1 is SNHLY and CDR2 FYNNEI.

The rearrangement joins TRBV15 to TRBJ2-3; the D gene is possibly TRBD1 (6 bases). Germline-derived CDR1 and CDR2 are LNHNV and YYDKDF (reference sequence). This CDR3 spans 16 amino acids. Trimming took off 6 bases at V and 3 bases at J, with 19 bases between the two ends. The CDR3 protein is CATRRETGGRTDTQYF. The CDR3, as DNA: TGTGCCACCAGGAGGGAGACAGGTGGAAGGACAGATACGCAGTATTTT.

To note about this clone: At the DNA level, this CDR3 is encoded by other sequences in the same sample as well. The chain joins TRBV19 to TRBJ1-1, with a weak D call TRBD1 (5 bases). Germline V CDR1 and CDR2: LNHDA, SQIVND (reference sequence). Between the trimmed V and J ends, which lost 2 bases and 2 bases, there was a span of 6 bases. The CDR3 spans 13 residues. The CDR3 DNA follows: TGTGCCAGTAGTATACAGGGTAACACTGAAGCTTTCTTT. Its translation is CASSIQGNTEAFF.

The V call is TRBV9, the J call TRBJ1-4; 11 bases align to TRBD1. The CDR3 loop spans 18 amino acids. Germline-derived CDR1 and CDR2 are SGDLS and YYNGEE. V lost 0 bases and J lost 8; bases outside the gene matches: 12. CDR3 amino acids: CASSVESVGQGVKEKLFF. The CDR3 DNA follows: TGTGCCAGCAGCGTAGAGTCCGTGGGACAGGGGGTAAAGGAAAAACTGTTTTTT. Using reference TRBV9 and TRBJ1-4 for the parts outside the CDR3, the full variable domain is DSGVTQTPKHLITATGQRVTLRCSPRSGDLSVYWYQQSLDQGLQFLIQYYNGEERAKGNILERFSAQQFPDLHSELNLSSLELGDSALYFCASSVESVGQGVKEKLFFGSGTQLSVL.

This clone has only one observation. The chain couples TRBV27 to TRBJ2-3; the match to TRBD2 covers 8 bases. The germline V gene has CDR1 MNHEY and CDR2 SMNVEV (reference sequence). The CDR3 spans 15 residues. V lost 11 bases and J lost 2; bases outside the gene matches: 12. CDR3 amino acids: CASGRTSGSTDTQYF. CDR3 sequence (DNA): TGTGCCTCGGGTAGAACTAGCGGATCCACAGATACGCAGTATTTT.

The chain is built from TRBV27 and TRBJ1-2, with 7 nucleotides matching TRBD1. Germline values: CDR1 MNHEY, CDR2 SMNVEV (reference sequence). Trimming at V came to 8 bases and at J to 5 bases, leaving 20 bases not matched to a gene. The CDR3 length is 17 residues. CDR3 sequence (DNA): TGTGCCAGCCGCTCCCTACAGGGGCACCTAAACAATTATGGCTACACCTTC. Translated: CASRSLQGHLNNYGYTF.

The chain joins TRBV11-2 to TRBJ2-5; 11 nucleotides align to TRBD2. The V and J ends lost 5 bases and 2 bases, in that order; junction bases with no gene match: 10. This CDR3 has 17 amino acids. In germline, CDR1 is SGHAT, CDR2 FQNNGV. CDR3 nucleotide sequence: TGTGCCAGCAGCCCCGATCAAAGACTAGCGGGGCAAGAGACCCAGTACTTC. Protein product: CASSPDQRLAGQETQYF.

The chain couples TRBV6-5 to TRBJ2-7; possible D gene TRBD1, 5 bases. The CDR3 loop spans 15 amino acids. Germline-derived CDR1 and CDR2 are MNHEY and SVGAGI. V was pared by 2 bases and J by 0 bases, with 11 bases between. The CDR3 protein is CASSYAPGSSYEQYF. In DNA form, the CDR3 reads TGTGCCAGCAGTTACGCCCCAGGGTCCTCCTACGAGCAGTACTTC.

The V gene is TRBV7-9, the J gene TRBJ1-2; D call uncertain. The CDR3 extends over 13 amino acids. V was pared by 1 base and J by 4 bases, with 7 bases between. Germline V gene sequence: CDR1 SEHNR, CDR2 FQNEAQ (reference sequence). Written as DNA, the CDR3 is TGTGCCAGCAGCTTAGGTACAGCCTATGGCTACACCTTC. Its translation is CASSLGTAYGYTF.

The V gene is TRBV29-1, the J gene TRBJ2-1; D may be TRBD2 (7 bases). V was shortened by 7 bases and J by 5 bases, with 12 bases between the two germline ends. Germline V CDR1 and CDR2: SQVTM, ANQGSEA. The CDR3 runs 12 residues. CDR3 region: CSAWEGDNEQFF. As DNA, the CDR3 is TGCAGCGCCTGGGAGGGGGACAATGAGCAGTTCTTC.

V usage is TRBV4-2 and J usage is TRBJ2-7, with 16 bases aligning to TRBD2. Losses at the gene ends were 1 base for V and 7 bases for J; bases not matched to a gene: 10. Germline-derived CDR1 and CDR2 are LGHNA and YNFKEQ. This CDR3 spans 18 amino acids. The CDR3 reads CASSQGEGTSGGDPEQYF. Here the CDR3 DNA reads TGTGCCAGCAGCCAAGGAGAAGGGACTAGCGGGGGGGACCCGGAGCAGTACTTC.

This clone was seen a few times. This chain connects TRBV4-1 to TRBJ1-4; D remains ambiguous. CDR1 and CDR2 (germline): MGHRA, YSYEKL. V lost 6 bases to trimming and J lost 2 bases, with 10 bases between them. The CDR3 runs 14 residues. DNA of the CDR3: TGCGCCAGCAGTACCTTCGGGACTAATGAAAAACTGTTTTTT. Translated: CASSTFGTNEKLFF.